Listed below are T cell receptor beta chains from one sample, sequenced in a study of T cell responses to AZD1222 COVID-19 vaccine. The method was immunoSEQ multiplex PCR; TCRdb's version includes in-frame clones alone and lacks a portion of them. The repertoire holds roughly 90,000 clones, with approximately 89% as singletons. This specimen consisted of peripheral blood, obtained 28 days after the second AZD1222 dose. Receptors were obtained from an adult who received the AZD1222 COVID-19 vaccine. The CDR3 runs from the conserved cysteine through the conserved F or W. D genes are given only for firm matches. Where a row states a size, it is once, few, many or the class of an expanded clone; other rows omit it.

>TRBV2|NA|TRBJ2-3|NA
TGTGCCAGCAGTTTACTAGTTGTCACAGATACGCAGTATTTT
CASSLLVVTDTQYF
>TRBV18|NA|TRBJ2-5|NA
TGTGCCAGCTCACCAACGGCAGAGACCCAGTACTTC
CASSPTAETQYF
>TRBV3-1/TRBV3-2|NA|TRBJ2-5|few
TGTGCCAGCAGTTCCGGGCGGACCCAGTACTTC
CASSSGRTQYF
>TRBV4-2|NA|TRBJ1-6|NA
TGTGCCAGCAGCTCAAGGGGCCAGGGAACTTATAATTCACCCCTCCACTTT
CASSSRGQGTYNSPLHF
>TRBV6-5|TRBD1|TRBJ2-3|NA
TGTGCCAGCAGTACCCGGGACAGGGGCACAGATACGCAGTATTTT
CASSTRDRGTDTQYF
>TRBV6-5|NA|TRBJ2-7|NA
TGTGCCAGCAGTTACTCGAATCCCCCTGACTACGAGCAGTACTTC
CASSYSNPPDYEQYF
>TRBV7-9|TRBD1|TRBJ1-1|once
TGTGCCAGCAGCTTAGGTTTCGGACAGGGTGACACTGAAGCTTTCTTT
CASSLGFGQGDTEAFF
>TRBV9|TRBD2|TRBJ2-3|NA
TGTGCCAGCAACCTCGGACTAGCGGGGCCCACAGATACGCAGTATTTT
CASNLGLAGPTDTQYF
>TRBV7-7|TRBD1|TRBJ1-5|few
TGTGCTAGCAGATTACCCAGGGGGGGACAGGGTCGGGTTTTTGTGGGTCAGCCCCAGCATTTT
CASRLPRGGQGRVFVGQPQHF
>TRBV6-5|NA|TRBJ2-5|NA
TGTGCCAGCCGGGGGTCGGCGGGGAGGCAAGAGACCCAGTACTTC
CASRGSAGRQETQYF
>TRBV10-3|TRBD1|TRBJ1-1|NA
TGTGCCATCAGCTTGGACAGGGGGCACACTGAAGCTTTCTTT
CAISLDRGHTEAFF
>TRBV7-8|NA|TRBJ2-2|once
TGTGCCAGCAGCCTGTCTAGGACGAACACCGGGGAGCTGTTTTTT
CASSLSRTNTGELFF
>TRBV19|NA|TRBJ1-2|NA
TGTGCCAGTTTTTCCCTGCTGGATTATGGCTACACCTTC
CASFSLLDYGYTF
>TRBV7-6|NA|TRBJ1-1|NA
TGTGCCAGCAGCTTAATCGGGACCGAGAACACTGAAGCTTTCTTT
CASSLIGTENTEAFF
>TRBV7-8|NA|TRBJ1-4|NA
TGTGCCAGCAGCTTGGGGTCAACTAATGAAAAACTGTTTTTT
CASSLGSTNEKLFF
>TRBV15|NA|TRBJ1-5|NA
TGTGCCACCAGCAGACAGGGGAATAGCAATCAGCCCCAGCATTTT
CATSRQGNSNQPQHF
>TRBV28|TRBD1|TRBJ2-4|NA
TGTGCCACCCACTCCGGGACAGGTGTAGCCAAAAACATTCAGTACTTC
CATHSGTGVAKNIQYF
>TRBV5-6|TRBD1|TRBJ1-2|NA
TGTGCCAGCAGCTTTGGACAGGGGGCCCTCTATGGCTACACCTTC
CASSFGQGALYGYTF
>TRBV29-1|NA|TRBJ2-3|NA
TGCAGCGTTGACGGGGCCCCAGATACGCAGTATTTT
CSVDGAPDTQYF
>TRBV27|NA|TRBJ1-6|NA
TGTGCCTCCCTGGGCGCGGGGGGGTCCTATAATTCACCCCTCCACTTT
CASLGAGGSYNSPLHF
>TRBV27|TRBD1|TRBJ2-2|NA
TGTGCCAGCAGCATTGGACAGGGAGTGAACACCGGGGAGCTGTTTTTT
CASSIGQGVNTGELFF
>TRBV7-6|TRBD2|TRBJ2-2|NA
TGTGCCAGCAGAAAACTAGCGGGGGAAACCGGGGAGCTGTTTTTT
CASRKLAGETGELFF
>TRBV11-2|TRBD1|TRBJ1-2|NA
TGTGCCAGCAGCTTTTCTCCGGGACAGGCCTATCGTAGCTCTGGCTACACCTTC
CASSFSPGQAYRSSGYTF
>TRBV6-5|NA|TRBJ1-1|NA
TGTGCCAGCAGTTACCGCCAGTTCACTGAAGCTTTCTTT
CASSYRQFTEAFF
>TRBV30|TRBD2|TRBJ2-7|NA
TGTGCCTGGAACAAAGGGGACTACTACGAGCAGTACTTC
CAWNKGDYYEQYF
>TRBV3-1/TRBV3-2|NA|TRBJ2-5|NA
TGTGCCAGCAGCCATGATAGAGGGGGGACCCAGTACTTC
CASSHDRGGTQYF
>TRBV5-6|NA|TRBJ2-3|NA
TGTGCCAGCAGCCCCTCGGGGGCCGGCGGTGGGGCAGATACGCAGTATTTT
CASSPSGAGGGADTQYF
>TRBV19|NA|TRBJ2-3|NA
TGTGCCAGTAGTGGGCGTTGGTCCGATACGCAGTATTTT
CASSGRWSDTQYF
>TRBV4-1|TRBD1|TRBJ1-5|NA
TGCGCCAGCAATTCCGGGACAGGGGGCAAGCCCCAGCATTTT
CASNSGTGGKPQHF